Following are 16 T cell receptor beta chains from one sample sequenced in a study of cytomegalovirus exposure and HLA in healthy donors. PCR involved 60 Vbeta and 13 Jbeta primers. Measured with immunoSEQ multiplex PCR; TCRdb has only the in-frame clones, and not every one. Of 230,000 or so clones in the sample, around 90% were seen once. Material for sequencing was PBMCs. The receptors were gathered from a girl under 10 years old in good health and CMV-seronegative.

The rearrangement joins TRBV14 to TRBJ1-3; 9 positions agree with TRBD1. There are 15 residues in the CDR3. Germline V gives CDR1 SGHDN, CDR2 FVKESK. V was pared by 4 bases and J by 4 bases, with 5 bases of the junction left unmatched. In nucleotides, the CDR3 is TGTGCCAGCAGCCGCAGGACAGGGGCGGGAAACACCATATATTTT. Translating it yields CASSRRTGAGNTIYF.

Here the CDR3 reads CASSFSGLPADEQYF. The CDR3, as DNA: TGTGCCAGCAGCTTCTCGGGATTACCCGCGGACGAGCAGTACTTC. This chain links TRBV7-3 with TRBJ2-7; D might be TRBD2 (5 bases). The CDR3 is 15 amino acids. V gave up 3 bases and J gave up 5 bases, with 17 bases separating them. Germline lookup yields CDR1 SGHTA and CDR2 FQGTGA.

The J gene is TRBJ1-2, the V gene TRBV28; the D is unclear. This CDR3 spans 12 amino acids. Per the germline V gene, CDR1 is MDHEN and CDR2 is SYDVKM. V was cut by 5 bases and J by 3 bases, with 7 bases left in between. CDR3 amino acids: CASSPRYYGYTF. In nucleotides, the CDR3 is TGTGCCAGCAGTCCTAGGTACTATGGCTACACCTTC.

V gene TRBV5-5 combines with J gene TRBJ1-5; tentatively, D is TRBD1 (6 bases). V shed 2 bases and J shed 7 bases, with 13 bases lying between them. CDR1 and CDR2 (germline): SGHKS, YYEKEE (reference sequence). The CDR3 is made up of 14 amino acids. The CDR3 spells CASSLQGSGQPQHF. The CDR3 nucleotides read TGTGCCAGCAGCTTACAGGGTTCCGGCCAGCCCCAGCATTTT.

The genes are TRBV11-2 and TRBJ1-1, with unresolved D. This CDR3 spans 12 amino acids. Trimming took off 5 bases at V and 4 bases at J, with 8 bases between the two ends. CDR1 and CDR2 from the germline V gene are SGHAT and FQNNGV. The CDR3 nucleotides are TGTGCCAGCAGCCCGACTGGCACTGAAGCTTTCTTT. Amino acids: CASSPTGTEAFF.

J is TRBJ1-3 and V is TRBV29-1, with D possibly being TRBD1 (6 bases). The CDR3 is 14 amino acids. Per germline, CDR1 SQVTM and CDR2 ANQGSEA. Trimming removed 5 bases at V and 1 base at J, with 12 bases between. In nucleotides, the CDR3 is TGCAGCGTTTGGGACACAGAGTCTGGAAACACCATATATTTT. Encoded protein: CSVWDTESGNTIYF.

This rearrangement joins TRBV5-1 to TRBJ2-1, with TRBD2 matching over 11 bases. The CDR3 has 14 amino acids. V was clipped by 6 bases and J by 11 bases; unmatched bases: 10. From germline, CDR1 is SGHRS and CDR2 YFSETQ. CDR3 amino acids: CASTLAGGEQKQFF. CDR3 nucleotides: TGCGCCAGCACCTTAGCGGGAGGGGAGCAGAAGCAGTTCTTC.

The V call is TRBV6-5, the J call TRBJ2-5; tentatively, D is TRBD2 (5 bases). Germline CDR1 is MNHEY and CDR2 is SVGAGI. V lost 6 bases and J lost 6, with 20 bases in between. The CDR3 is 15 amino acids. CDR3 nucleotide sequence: TGTGCCAGCAGCCATTCTTCGACGGGGAAAAAGACCCAGTACTTC. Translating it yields CASSHSSTGKKTQYF.

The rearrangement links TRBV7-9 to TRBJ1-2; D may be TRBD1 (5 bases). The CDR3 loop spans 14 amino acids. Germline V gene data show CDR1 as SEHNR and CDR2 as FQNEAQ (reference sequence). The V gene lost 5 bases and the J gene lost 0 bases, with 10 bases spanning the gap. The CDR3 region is CASSPGVANYGYTF. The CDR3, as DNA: TGTGCCAGCAGCCCGGGGGTAGCTAACTATGGCTACACCTTC. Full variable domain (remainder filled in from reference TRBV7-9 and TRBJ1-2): DTGVSQNPRHKITKRGQNVTFRCDPISEHNRLYWYRQTLGQGPEFLTYFQNEAQLEKSRLLSDRFSAERPKGSFSTLEIQRTEQGDSAMYLCASSPGVANYGYTFGSGTRLTVV.

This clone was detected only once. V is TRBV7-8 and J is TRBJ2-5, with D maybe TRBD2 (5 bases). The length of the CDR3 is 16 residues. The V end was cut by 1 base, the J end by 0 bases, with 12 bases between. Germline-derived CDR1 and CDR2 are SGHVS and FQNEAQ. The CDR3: CASSLGRTRYQETQYF. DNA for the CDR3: TGTGCCAGCAGCTTAGGGAGAACTAGGTACCAAGAGACCCAGTACTTC. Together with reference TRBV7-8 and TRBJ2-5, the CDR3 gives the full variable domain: GAGVSQSPRYKVAKRGQDVALRCDPISGHVSLFWYQQALGQGPEFLTYFQNEAQLDKSGLPSDRFFAERPEGSVSTLKIQRTQQEDSAVYLCASSLGRTRYQETQYFGPGTRLLVL.

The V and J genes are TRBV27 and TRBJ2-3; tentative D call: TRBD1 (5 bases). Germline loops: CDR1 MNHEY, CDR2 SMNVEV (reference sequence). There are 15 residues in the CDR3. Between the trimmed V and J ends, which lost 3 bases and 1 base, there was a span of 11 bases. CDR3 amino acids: CASSLIGVRTDTQYF. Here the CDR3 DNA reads TGTGCCAGCAGTTTGATAGGGGTGCGCACAGATACGCAGTATTTT.

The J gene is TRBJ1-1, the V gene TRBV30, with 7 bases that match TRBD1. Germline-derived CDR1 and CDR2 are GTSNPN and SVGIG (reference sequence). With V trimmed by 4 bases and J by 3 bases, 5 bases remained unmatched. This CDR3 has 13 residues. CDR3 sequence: CAWTITGDTEAFF. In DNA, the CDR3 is TGTGCCTGGACGATAACAGGGGACACTGAAGCTTTCTTT.

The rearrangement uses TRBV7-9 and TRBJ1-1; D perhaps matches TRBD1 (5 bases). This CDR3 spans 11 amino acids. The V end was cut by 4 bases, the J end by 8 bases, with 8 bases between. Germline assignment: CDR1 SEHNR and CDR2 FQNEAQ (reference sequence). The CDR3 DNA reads TGTGCCAGCAGCTGGGGGGGAGAAGCTTTCTTT. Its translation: CASSWGGEAFF.

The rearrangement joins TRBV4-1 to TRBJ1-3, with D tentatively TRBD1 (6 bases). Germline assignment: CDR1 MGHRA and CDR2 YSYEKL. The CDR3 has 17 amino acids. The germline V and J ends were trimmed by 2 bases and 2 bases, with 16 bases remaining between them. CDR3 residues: CASSQPRQAETGNTIYF. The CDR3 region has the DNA TGCGCCAGCAGCCAACCGCGACAGGCGGAGACTGGAAACACCATATATTTT.

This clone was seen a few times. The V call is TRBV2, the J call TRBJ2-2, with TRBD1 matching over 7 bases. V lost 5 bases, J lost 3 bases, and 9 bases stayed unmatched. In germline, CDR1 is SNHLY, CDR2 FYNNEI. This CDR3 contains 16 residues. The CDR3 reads CASSPTGTEYTGELFF. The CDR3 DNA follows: TGTGCCAGCAGTCCTACCGGGACAGAATACACCGGGGAGCTGTTTTTT.

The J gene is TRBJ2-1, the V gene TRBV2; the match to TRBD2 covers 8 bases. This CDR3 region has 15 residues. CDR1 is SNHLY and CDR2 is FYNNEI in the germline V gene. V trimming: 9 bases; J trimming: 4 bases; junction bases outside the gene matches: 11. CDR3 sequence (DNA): TGTGCCAGTACCTCGGGGGGGGCTTCGTACAATGAGCAGTTCTTC. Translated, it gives CASTSGGASYNEQFF.